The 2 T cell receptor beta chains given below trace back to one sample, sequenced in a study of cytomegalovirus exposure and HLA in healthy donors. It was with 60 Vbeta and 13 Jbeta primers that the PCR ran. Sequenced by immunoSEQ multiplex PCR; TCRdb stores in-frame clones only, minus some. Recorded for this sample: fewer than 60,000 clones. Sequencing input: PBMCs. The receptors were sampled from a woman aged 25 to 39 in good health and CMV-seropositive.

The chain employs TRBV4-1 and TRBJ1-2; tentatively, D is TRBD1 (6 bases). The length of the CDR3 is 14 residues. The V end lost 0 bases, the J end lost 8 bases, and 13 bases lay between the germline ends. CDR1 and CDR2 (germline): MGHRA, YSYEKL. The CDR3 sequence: CASSQDWQGLGYTF. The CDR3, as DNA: TGCGCCAGCAGCCAAGATTGGCAGGGGCTCGGCTACACCTTC.

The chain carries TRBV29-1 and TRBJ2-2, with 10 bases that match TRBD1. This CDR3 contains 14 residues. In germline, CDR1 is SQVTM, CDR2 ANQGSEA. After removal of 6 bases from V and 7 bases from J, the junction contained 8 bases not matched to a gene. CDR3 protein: CSVAGTGVDGELFF. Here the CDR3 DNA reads TGCAGCGTCGCCGGGACAGGGGTTGACGGGGAGCTGTTTTTT.